These 24 T cell receptor beta chains share one sample of origin, sequenced in a study of blood T cells in healthy people across ages (dated by TCRdb to 2013 to 2016). Preparation of the library involved 5' RACE. A second PCR of roughly 6 to 12 cycles was performed with a sample-barcoded 5' primer and a J-beta primer mix. TCRdb trimmed the raw reads at Q25, called clones with MiXCR and kept productive beta chains. Merged by CDR3 protein, the rows form single entries marked with the most common genes and DNA. In all, the sample holds approximately 2,000,000 distinct CDR3 sequences, and 35% to 50% of those were seen once. More than 20% of the sample comes from the top ten. Sample: blood. The receptors derive from a human donor in good health.

The gene calls are TRBV7-2 and TRBJ2-7; 7 positions match TRBD1. CDR3 size: 14 residues. Germline assignment: CDR1 SGHTA and CDR2 FQGNSA. Unmatched junction bases numbered 4, after V lost 5 bases and J lost 0 bases. CDR3 sequence reads: CASSVTGNSYEQYF. The CDR3 nucleotides are TGTGCCAGCAGCGTGACAGGGAACTCCTACGAGCAGTACTTC. Together with reference TRBV7-2 and TRBJ2-7, the CDR3 gives the full variable domain: GAGVSQSPSNKVTEKGKDVELRCDPISGHTALYWYRQSLGQGLEFLIYFQGNSAPDKSGLPSDRFSAERTGGSVSTLTIQRTQQEDSAVYLCASSVTGNSYEQYFGPGTRLTVT.

This clonotype was seen a handful of times. V and J are TRBV29-1 and TRBJ1-4; tentative D call: TRBD1 (6 bases). This CDR3 has 14 residues. V lost 6 bases, J lost 0 bases, and 11 bases lay in between. The V gene's germline CDR1 is SQVTM and CDR2 ANQGSEA. CDR3 in amino acids: CSVGQTATNEKLFF. In nucleotides, the CDR3 is TGCAGCGTGGGACAAACGGCAACTAATGAAAAACTGTTTTTT.

The chain employs TRBV5-5 and TRBJ2-7; D possibly corresponds to TRBD2 (6 bases). The V end was cut by 6 bases, the J end by 1 base, with 11 bases between. The length of the CDR3 is 13 residues. Germline CDR1 SGHKS, CDR2 YYEKEE (reference sequence). The CDR3 DNA reads as TGTGCCAGCATCGGGGGTTTGTCCTACGAGCAGTACTTC. Translated: CASIGGLSYEQYF.

Worth noting for this clonotype: The conserved closing phenylalanine or tryptophan is absent in this CDR3, likely reflecting a read error. The chain joins TRBV7-3 to TRBJ2-1, with no clear D. Per germline, CDR1 SGHTA and CDR2 FQGTGA. This CDR3 has 15 residues. The V end was cut by 2 bases, the J end by 9 bases, with 17 bases between. The CDR3 DNA reads TGTGCCAGCAGCTTAGTGGGCTCCATTGGTGGTGAGCAGTTCTGC. Protein: CASSLVGSIGGEQFC.

Ten or more counts support this clonotype. The chain joins TRBV7-9 to TRBJ2-1; D is uncertain. Germline-derived CDR1 and CDR2 are SEHNR and FQNEAQ (reference sequence). There are 13 residues in the CDR3. Trimming stripped 7 bases from V and 7 bases from J, with 14 bases between. Written as DNA, the CDR3 is TGTGCCAGCACCCCCGTCTGGCGGAATGAGCAGTTCTTC. Its translation is CASTPVWRNEQFF.

The chain combines TRBV15 with TRBJ2-4; perhaps TRBD1 as D (6 bases). This CDR3 has 14 amino acids. CDR1 LNHNV and CDR2 YYDKDF come from the germline V gene (reference sequence). The V gene lost 7 bases and the J gene lost 7 bases, with 17 bases spanning the gap. The chain's CDR3 is CATNIPTQGNIQYF. DNA of the CDR3: TGTGCCACCAACATTCCGACCCAGGGGAACATTCAGTACTTC.

Turning to this clonotype: The junction departs from the called germline gene at one end, perhaps through a read error. This sequence joins TRBV20-1 and TRBJ1-4; 8 bases agree with TRBD1. The CDR3 sequence is 15 residues long. Germline CDR1 DFQATT, CDR2 SNEGSKA (reference sequence). The CDR3 bases are TGCAGTGCACCGGGCAGGGGGCAAACTAATGAAAAGCTGTTTTTT. It encodes CSAPGRGQTNEKLFF.

This chain links TRBV6-1 with TRBJ2-1, with 7 bases lining up with TRBD1. Germline CDR1 MNHNS, CDR2 SASEGT. This CDR3 is built from 15 residues. V lost 6 bases to trimming and J lost 7 bases; unmatched junction nucleotides: 12. The CDR3 reads CASSSGTATWNEQFF. DNA of the CDR3: TGTGCCAGCAGCTCCGGGACAGCGACGTGGAATGAGCAGTTCTTC.

This clonotype was picked up a small number of times. This chain links TRBV29-1 with TRBJ2-7, with TRBD1 identical over 7 bases. The CDR3 contains 14 residues. Germline CDR1 is SQVTM and CDR2 is ANQGSEA. With V trimmed by 3 bases and J by 3 bases, 8 bases remained unmatched. This CDR3 reads CSVEGVGGDYEQYF. The CDR3 nucleotides are TGCAGCGTTGAGGGGGTAGGGGGCGACTACGAGCAGTACTTC.

There are a few counts of this clonotype. V and J are TRBV15 and TRBJ1-2; D is uncertain. The germline gives CDR1 LNHNV, CDR2 YYDKDF (reference sequence). This CDR3 is 14 amino acids long. Deletions cut 0 bases from V and 2 bases from J, with 7 bases between. The CDR3 spells CATSRDLYNYGYTF. CDR3 in DNA: TGTGCCACCAGCAGAGATCTCTACAACTATGGCTACACCTTC.

The chain joins TRBV30 to TRBJ2-7; TRBD1 matches 12 bases. Germline CDR1 is GTSNPN and CDR2 is SVGIG (reference sequence). The V and J ends lost 3 bases and 1 base, in that order; junction bases with no gene match: 4. This CDR3 spans 15 amino acids. CDR3 DNA sequence: TGTGCCTGGAGCCCGGGACAGGGGGCTTCCTACGAGCAGTACTTC. It codes for CAWSPGQGASYEQYF. The full variable domain, with the rest looked up from reference TRBV30 and TRBJ2-7, is SQTIHQWPATLVQPVGSPLSLECTVEGTSNPNLYWYRQAAGRGLQLLFYSVGIGQISSEVPQNLSASRPQDRQFILSSKKLLLSDSGFYLCAWSPGQGASYEQYFGPGTRLTVT.

This clonotype was seen more than once but under ten times. The chain employs TRBV5-1 and TRBJ2-5; D gene uncertain. CDR3 size: 13 residues. The V gene's germline CDR1 is SGHRS and CDR2 YFSETQ. The germline V and J ends were trimmed by 4 bases and 5 bases, with 12 bases remaining between them. CDR3 coding DNA: TGCGCCAGCAGCCGGCAGAGCTCCGAGACCCAGTACTTC. It yields the protein CASSRQSSETQYF.

The chain links TRBV4-3 to TRBJ1-2; D is perhaps TRBD1 (6 bases). CDR1 and CDR2 (germline): LGHNA, YSLEER. The CDR3 is 16 residues long. V lost 0 bases, J lost 3 bases, and 14 bases lay in between. CDR3 bases: TGCGCCAGCAGCCAAGATCTAGGCAGGGGCGACTATGGCTACACCTTC. Encoded protein: CASSQDLGRGDYGYTF.

This clonotype occurred a few times. J is TRBJ2-5 and V is TRBV27, with 10 bases aligning to TRBD1. J gave up 11 bases and V 11 bases, and 14 bases lay outside the gene matches. Germline CDR1 and CDR2: MNHEY and SMNVEV (reference sequence). The CDR3 has 13 residues. For the CDR3, the DNA is TGTGCCGCCGGGTTAGACAGGGGGCGACGGCAGTACTTC. This gives the protein CAAGLDRGRRQYF.

The chain recombines TRBV4-3 with TRBJ2-2, with unresolved D. The CDR3 runs 16 residues. Trimming removed 0 bases from V and 1 base from J, with 9 bases in between. The germline gives CDR1 LGHNA, CDR2 YSLEER. CDR3 residues: CASSQDMGMNTGELFF. The CDR3 bases are TGCGCCAGCAGCCAAGATATGGGCATGAACACCGGGGAGCTGTTTTTT.

This chain uses TRBV9 with TRBJ2-4, with TRBD1 as a possible D gene (5 bases). The germline V gene encodes CDR1 SGDLS and CDR2 YYNGEE. The V end was cut by 0 bases, the J end by 0 bases, with 10 bases between. This CDR3 is built from 16 residues. The CDR3 coding sequence is TGTGCCAGCAGCGTAGATGGGGCCCTAGCCAAAAACATTCAGTACTTC. It codes for CASSVDGALAKNIQYF.

This chain uses TRBV20-1 with TRBJ1-2, with unresolved D. Germline CDR1 and CDR2: DFQATT and SNEGSKA (reference sequence). V was trimmed by 0 bases and J by 8 bases, leaving 16 bases between them. CDR3 length: 14 residues. CDR3 bases: TGCAGTGCTAGAGAGTGGGCAGCCTCTGGGGGCTACACCTTC. It is translated as CSAREWAASGGYTF.

The V and J genes are TRBV7-2 and TRBJ2-2, with D possibly being TRBD1 or TRBD2 (5 bases each). CDR3 size: 14 residues. Germline V gene sequence: CDR1 SGHTA, CDR2 FQGNSA. V dropped 3 bases and J dropped 7 bases, with 12 bases sitting between them. DNA for the CDR3: TGTGCCAGCAGCTTCCTTGAGGGGTTCGGGGAGCTGTTTTTT. Residues: CASSFLEGFGELFF. Combining the CDR3 with reference TRBV7-2 and TRBJ2-2 gives the whole variable domain GAGVSQSPSNKVTEKGKDVELRCDPISGHTALYWYRQSLGQGLEFLIYFQGNSAPDKSGLPSDRFSAERTGGSVSTLTIQRTQQEDSAVYLCASSFLEGFGELFFGEGSRLTVL.

Remarks on this clonotype: Given a much more abundant clone one base away, this may be a read error. J is TRBJ1-5 and V is TRBV12-5; D might be TRBD1 (6 bases). Germline values: CDR1 LGHNT, CDR2 FRNRAP. Trimming pared 7 bases from V and 0 bases from J, leaving 22 bases between. The CDR3 consists of 18 residues. In DNA, the CDR3 is TGTGCTAGTGCCACCCTGGGACAATTTGGCTATAGCAATCAGCCCCAGCATTTT. Protein product: CASATLGQFGYSNQPQHF. Using reference TRBV12-5 and TRBJ1-5 for the parts outside the CDR3, the full variable domain is DARVTQTPRHKVTEMGQEVTMRCQPILGHNTVFWYRQTMMQGLELLAYFRNRAPLDDSGMPKDRFSAEMPDATLATLKIQPSEPRDSAVYFCASATLGQFGYSNQPQHFGDGTRLSIL.

Regarding this clonotype: The CDR3 does not close with the conserved phenylalanine or tryptophan, likely indicating a read error. This chain joins TRBV7-9 and TRBJ2-7; D remains unclear. CDR3 length: 12 residues. V was clipped by 2 bases and J by 1 base, with 3 bases between them. Germline assignment: CDR1 SEHNR and CDR2 FQNEAQ (reference sequence). CDR3: CASSLSSYEQYS. The DNA for the CDR3 is TGTGCCAGCAGCTTAAGTTCCTACGAGCAGTACTCC.

The V call is TRBV6-5, the J call TRBJ2-3; 8 positions match TRBD2. Trimming at V came to 4 bases and at J to 4 bases, leaving 10 bases not matched to a gene. The CDR3 loop spans 16 amino acids. Germline V gene sequence: CDR1 MNHEY, CDR2 SVGAGI. The CDR3 region has the DNA TGTGCCAGCAGTTCCCGGGGGGGAGGGATCGCAGATACGCAGTATTTT. Its translation: CASSSRGGGIADTQYF.

In its sample, this clonotype was seen a few times. The chain combines TRBV29-1 with TRBJ2-5; maybe TRBD2 (6 bases). Germline values: CDR1 SQVTM, CDR2 ANQGSEA. The CDR3 is 13 amino acids. CDR3 DNA: TGCAGTGTTAATCTAGCGCCTCAAGAGACCCAGTACTTC. Its protein is CSVNLAPQETQYF. Looking up the rest from reference TRBV29-1 and TRBJ2-5 gives the full variable domain: SAVISQKPSRDICQRGTSLTIQCQVDSQVTMMFWYRQQPGQSLTLIATANQGSEATYESGFVIDKFPISRPNLTFSTLTVSNMSPEDSSIYLCSVNLAPQETQYFGPGTRLLVL.

This clonotype was counted between two and nine times. V usage is TRBV4-3 and J usage is TRBJ2-5, with TRBD2 matching 11 bases. This CDR3 has 17 amino acids. Germline V gene lookup returns CDR1 LGHNA and CDR2 YSLEER. V lost 2 bases and J lost 5; bases outside the gene matches: 10. This CDR3 reads CASSQLSLAGGGETQYF. The CDR3 coding sequence is TGCGCCAGCAGCCAACTTTCTCTAGCGGGGGGCGGGGAGACCCAGTACTTC.

V and J are TRBV12-3 or TRBV12-4 and TRBJ1-2; D unresolved. V was trimmed by 1 base and J by 6 bases, leaving 12 bases between them. CDR3 length: 14 amino acids. The CDR3 DNA reads as TGTGCCAGCAGTTTAGGCAACTTTAAGCATGGCTACACCTTC. Translated: CASSLGNFKHGYTF.